Detailed here is one T cell receptor (beta chain). Its antigen is unidentified. The data were obtained in a study of identical twins. Study findings and constraints: While abundant cord blood beta clonotypes carried fewer insertions, memory repertoires showed no such pattern.

CDR1 is MNHNS and CDR2 is SASEGT in the germline V gene. V was pared by 7 bases and J by 2 bases, with 9 bases of the junction left unmatched. The CDR3 runs 15 residues. In TCRdb, the 5' RACE reads were re-called with MiXCR into one record per CDR3 protein. The data show 200,000 to 250,000 distinct CDR3 sequences, with approximately 7.1% seen just once and more than 14% held by the top ten. These data were also reused for a study on T cells expressing NK-cell markers. That work contributes: Among the eight sequenced donors, seven tested HCMV-seropositive and one tested seronegative. CD8+ T cells in six or seven donors included dominant NKG2C+ clonotypes at about 1.0-7.5%.

This chain joins TRBV6-1 and TRBJ2-7; TRBD1 aligns across 9 bases. The specimen sequenced was CD8+ T cells sorted from blood. The receptor's source is a woman aged 18-29 years in good health. As DNA, the CDR3 is TGTGCCAGCAAGCCTCGGGACAGGGAGCCCTACGAGCAGTACTTC. Translating gives CASKPRDREPYEQYF.